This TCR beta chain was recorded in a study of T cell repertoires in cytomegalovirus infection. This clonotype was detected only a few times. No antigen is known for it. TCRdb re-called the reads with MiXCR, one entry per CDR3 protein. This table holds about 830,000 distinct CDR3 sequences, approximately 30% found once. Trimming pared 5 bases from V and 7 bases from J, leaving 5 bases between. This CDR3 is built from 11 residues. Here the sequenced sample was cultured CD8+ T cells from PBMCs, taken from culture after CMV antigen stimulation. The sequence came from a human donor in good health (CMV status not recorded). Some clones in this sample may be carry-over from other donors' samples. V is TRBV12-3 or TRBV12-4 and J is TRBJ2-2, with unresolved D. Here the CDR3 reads CASSPVGELFF. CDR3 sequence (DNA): TGTGCCAGCAGTCCAGTCGGGGAGCTGTTTTTT.